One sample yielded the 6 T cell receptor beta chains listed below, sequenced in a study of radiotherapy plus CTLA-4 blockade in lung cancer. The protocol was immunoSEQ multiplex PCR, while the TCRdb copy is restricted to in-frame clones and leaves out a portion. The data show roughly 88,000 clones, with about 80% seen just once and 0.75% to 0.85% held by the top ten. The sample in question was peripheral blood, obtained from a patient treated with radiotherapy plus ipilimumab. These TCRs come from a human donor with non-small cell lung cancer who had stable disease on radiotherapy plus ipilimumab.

CDR3 coding DNA: TGTGCCAGCAGTGCGTTTGAAGGGAACACTGAAGCTTTCTTT. Amino acid sequence: CASSAFEGNTEAFF. This chain links TRBV6-1 with TRBJ1-1; no clear D. The germline CDR1 and CDR2 sequences are MNHNS and SASEGT. This CDR3 is built from 14 residues. V was shortened by 4 bases and J by 1 base, with 10 bases between the two germline ends.

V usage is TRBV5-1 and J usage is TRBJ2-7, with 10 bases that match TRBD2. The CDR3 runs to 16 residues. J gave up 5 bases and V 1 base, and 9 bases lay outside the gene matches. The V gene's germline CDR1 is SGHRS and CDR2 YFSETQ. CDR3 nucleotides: TGCGCCAGCAGCTTGCCTAGCGGGAGTTTTTCCAACGAGCAGTACTTC. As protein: CASSLPSGSFSNEQYF. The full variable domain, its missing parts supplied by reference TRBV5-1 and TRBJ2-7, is KAGVTQTPRYLIKTRGQQVTLSCSPISGHRSVSWYQQTPGQGLQFLFEYFSETQRNKGNFPGRFSGRQFSNSRSEMNVSTLELGDSALYLCASSLPSGSFSNEQYFGPGTRLTVT.

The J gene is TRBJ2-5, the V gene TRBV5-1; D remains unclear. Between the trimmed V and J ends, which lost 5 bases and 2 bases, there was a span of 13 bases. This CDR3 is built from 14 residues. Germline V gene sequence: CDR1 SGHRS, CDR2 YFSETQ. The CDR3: CASRSGTPQETQYF. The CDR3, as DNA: TGCGCCAGCAGGTCCGGAACCCCTCAAGAGACCCAGTACTTC.

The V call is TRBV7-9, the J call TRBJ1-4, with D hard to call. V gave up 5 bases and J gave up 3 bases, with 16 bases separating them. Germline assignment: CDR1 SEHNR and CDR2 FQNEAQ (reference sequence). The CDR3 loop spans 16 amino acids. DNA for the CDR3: TGTGCCAGCAGCCCCGGCCCGAGTAGGGCTAATGAAAAACTGTTTTTT. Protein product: CASSPGPSRANEKLFF.

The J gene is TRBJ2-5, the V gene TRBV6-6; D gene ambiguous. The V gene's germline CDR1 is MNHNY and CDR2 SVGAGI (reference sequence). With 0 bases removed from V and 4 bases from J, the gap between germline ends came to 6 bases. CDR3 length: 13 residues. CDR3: CASSYSAIETQYF. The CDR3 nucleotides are TGTGCCAGCAGTTACTCGGCCATAGAGACCCAGTACTTC.

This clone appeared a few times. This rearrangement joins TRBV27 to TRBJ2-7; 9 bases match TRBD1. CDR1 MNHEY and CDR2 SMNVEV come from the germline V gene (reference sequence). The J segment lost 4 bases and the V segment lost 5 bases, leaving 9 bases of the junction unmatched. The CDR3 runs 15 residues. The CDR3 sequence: CASSPDRGVSYEQYF. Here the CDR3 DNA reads TGTGCCAGCAGTCCCGACAGGGGGGTGTCGTACGAGCAGTACTTC.